What follows is one T cell receptor beta chain and its context. The antigen is not known. Profiled with immunoSEQ multiplex PCR; TCRdb holds only in-frame clones, not every one. The sample has more than 65,000 clones, 92% seen once; the top ten hold roughly 0.43%. This record belongs to a study of graft-versus-host responses after intestinal transplantation. Study background: The whole recipient group had anti-thymocyte globulin induction followed by tacrolimus and steroids for around 3 years. Findings of the study overall: Maximum circulating GvH clone levels tracked with early post-transplant HvG decreases. Recipient marrow harbored GvH clones, some of which surfaced first in ileum or blood.

The sequencing here drew on unstimulated CD8+ T cells sorted from spleen or lymph node cells, taken before transplant. The receptor's source is a human donor who was the organ donor for an intestinal transplant.

The DNA for the CDR3 is TGCGCCAGCAGCCCAGGGGTGTCTGGAAACACCATATATTTT. This encodes CASSPGVSGNTIYF. The V call is TRBV4-1, the J call TRBJ1-3; a weak D match, TRBD1 (6 bases). CDR3 length: 14 residues. CDR1 and CDR2 from the germline V gene are MGHRA and YSYEKL. V shed 4 bases and J shed 1 base, with 8 bases lying between them.